This T cell receptor (beta chain) was observed in a study of T cells in Graves' hyperthyroidism and ophthalmopathy. About the research overall: Before any treatment, at initial diagnosis, peripheral blood was collected. Study-level points and caveats: Through a model of 13 V-J features, ophthalmopathy was separated from stable hyperthyroidism.

This clonotype has only a few counts. Its antigen is currently unknown. From RNA transcripts, TCR beta CDR3 regions were amplified. Using the HTBI primer set, a first-round RT-PCR was run on the TCR CDR3. TCRdb reprocessed the multiplex PCR reads via MiXCR and lists one record per CDR3 protein. The data contain hundreds of thousands of distinct CDR3 sequences, 16% of them singletons. Patients aged 18 to 65 had newly diagnosed hyperthyroidism lasting under 2 months. The sequence came from a woman between 18 and 29 years old with Graves' hyperthyroidism. Sample: blood.

DNA of the CDR3: TGTGCCAGCAGTTACTCGAACCCAGGGCGGGCTCGTAACACTGAAGCTTTCTTT. Protein product: CASSYSNPGRARNTEAFF. The chain carries TRBV6-2 or TRBV6-3 and TRBJ1-1; D possibly corresponds to TRBD1 (5 bases). The CDR3 is made up of 18 amino acids. Germline V lookup: CDR1 MNHEY, CDR2 SVGEGT. V was shortened by 0 bases and J by 2 bases, with 19 bases between the two germline ends.